The 19 T cell receptor beta chains listed next were all sequenced from one sample in a study of radiation and T cells in renal cell carcinoma. Sequenced by immunoSEQ multiplex PCR; TCRdb stores in-frame clones only, minus some. Among about 150,000 clones, about 91% were seen once, and the ten largest hold roughly 13%. Described time point: blood 2 weeks post-SBRT. As for treatment: 15 Gy SBRT to primary tumor, nephrectomy 4 weeks later. The sample here was blood, taken from a patient whose treatment included radiotherapy and nephrectomy. The receptor source for this set is a woman aged 50 to 65 with renal cell carcinoma.

J is TRBJ1-2 and V is TRBV6-1; D is unclear. V dropped 4 bases and J dropped 4 bases, with 10 bases sitting between them. The CDR3 spans 13 residues. Per germline, CDR1 MNHNS and CDR2 SASEGT. The CDR3 nucleotides read TGTGCCAGCAGTGCTCGGGCCCTCTATGGCTACACCTTC. It encodes CASSARALYGYTF.

V and J are TRBV7-2 and TRBJ2-1; TRBD2 is a possible D gene (6 bases). The germline V gene encodes CDR1 SGHTA and CDR2 FQGNSA. The CDR3 sequence is 15 residues long. Trimming pared 1 base from V and 7 bases from J, leaving 14 bases between. The CDR3 bases are TGTGCCAGCAGCTTAGACTCAGGCGGGGTTAATGAGCAGTTCTTC. This encodes CASSLDSGGVNEQFF. Full variable domain (outside the CDR3, taken from reference TRBV7-2 and TRBJ2-1): GAGVSQSPSNKVTEKGKDVELRCDPISGHTALYWYRQSLGQGLEFLIYFQGNSAPDKSGLPSDRFSAERTGGSVSTLTIQRTQQEDSAVYLCASSLDSGGVNEQFFGPGTRLTVL.

The chain links TRBV14 to TRBJ1-2; TRBD1 is a possible D gene (6 bases). This CDR3 region has 14 residues. Trimming removed 4 bases from V and 4 bases from J, with 13 bases in between. In germline, CDR1 is SGHDN, CDR2 FVKESK. The DNA of the CDR3 is TGTGCCAGCAGCCCCCAACCAGGGGCCTATGGCTACACCTTC. Amino acid sequence: CASSPQPGAYGYTF.

The V gene is TRBV30, the J gene TRBJ2-7; a weak D match, TRBD1 (5 bases). With 2 bases removed from V and 6 bases from J, the gap between germline ends came to 14 bases. Germline V gene data show CDR1 as GTSNPN and CDR2 as SVGIG (reference sequence). The CDR3 covers 13 residues. The CDR3 spells CAWSSGFSLEQYF. In nucleotides, the CDR3 is TGTGCCTGGAGTTCAGGGTTCTCCCTCGAGCAGTACTTC. Filled out from reference TRBV30 and TRBJ2-7, the complete variable domain reads SQTIHQWPATLVQPVGSPLSLECTVEGTSNPNLYWYRQAAGRGLQLLFYSVGIGQISSEVPQNLSASRPQDRQFILSSKKLLLSDSGFYLCAWSSGFSLEQYFGPGTRLTVT.

The rearrangement links TRBV7-2 to TRBJ1-1; maybe TRBD1 (5 bases). Germline CDR1 and CDR2: SGHTA and FQGNSA. The V gene lost 3 bases and the J gene lost 7 bases, with 12 bases spanning the gap. This CDR3 is 13 amino acids long. CDR3 sequence: CASSFGGSSEAFF. DNA of the CDR3: TGTGCCAGCAGCTTCGGGGGTTCTAGTGAAGCTTTCTTT. Full variable domain (outside the CDR3, taken from reference TRBV7-2 and TRBJ1-1): GAGVSQSPSNKVTEKGKDVELRCDPISGHTALYWYRQSLGQGLEFLIYFQGNSAPDKSGLPSDRFSAERTGGSVSTLTIQRTQQEDSAVYLCASSFGGSSEAFFGQGTRLTVV.

There are a few counts of this clone. The J gene is TRBJ2-6, the V gene TRBV2, with 11 bases fitting TRBD1. There are 17 residues in the CDR3. Trimming removed 7 bases from V and 0 bases from J; junction bases left unmatched: 5. In germline, CDR1 is SNHLY, CDR2 FYNNEI. The CDR3 sequence is CASTPDRGLSGANVLTF. Here the CDR3 DNA reads TGTGCCAGCACTCCGGACAGGGGGCTCTCTGGGGCCAACGTCCTGACTTTC.

The chain employs TRBV11-2 and TRBJ2-7; D tentatively reads TRBD1 or TRBD2 (5 bases each). CDR1 is SGHAT, CDR2 FQNNGV, per germline. The CDR3 sequence is 18 residues long. V was trimmed by 1 base and J by 0 bases, leaving 19 bases between them. In nucleotides, the CDR3 is TGTGCCAGCAGCTTAGTCAAGAGGGGTGTGATCTCCTCCTACGAGCAGTACTTC. The encoded protein is CASSLVKRGVISSYEQYF.

V and J are TRBV10-3 and TRBJ2-7, with 7 bases that match TRBD1. CDR1 is ENHRY and CDR2 is SYGVKD in the germline V gene. The CDR3 is made up of 13 amino acids. The V and J ends lost 6 bases and 2 bases, in that order; junction bases with no gene match: 4. The CDR3 reads CAIRPGQTYEQYF. The CDR3, as DNA: TGTGCCATCAGGCCGGGACAGACCTACGAGCAGTACTTC.

V gene TRBV7-2 combines with J gene TRBJ1-1, with D perhaps TRBD1 (5 bases). The CDR3 is made up of 15 amino acids. Germline values: CDR1 SGHTA, CDR2 FQGNSA. V was cut by 4 bases and J by 7 bases, with 19 bases left in between. The CDR3 DNA follows: TGTGCCAGCAGCTCGGGTGGGCAGGGAACACATGAAGCTTTCTTT. This translates into CASSSGGQGTHEAFF.

This chain uses TRBV5-1 with TRBJ2-7; the match to TRBD1 covers 7 bases. J was trimmed by 7 bases and V by 4 bases; bases with no gene match: 11. In germline, CDR1 is SGHRS, CDR2 YFSETQ. This CDR3 spans 14 amino acids. CDR3 protein: CASSRGQPQVEQYF. CDR3 DNA: TGCGCCAGCAGCCGGGGACAGCCTCAGGTGGAGCAGTACTTC.

V gene TRBV14 combines with J gene TRBJ2-2; 11 bases are shared with TRBD1. Germline CDR1 is SGHDN and CDR2 is FVKESK. Losses at the gene ends were 6 bases for V and 8 bases for J; bases not matched to a gene: 23. This CDR3 spans 20 amino acids. The chain's CDR3 is CASRRTIGTGGHRSLGELFF. The DNA of the CDR3 is TGTGCCAGCAGGCGAACCATCGGGACAGGGGGTCACCGATCGTTAGGGGAGCTGTTTTTT.

The J gene is TRBJ2-7, the V gene TRBV19; no firm D call. Germline loops: CDR1 LNHDA, CDR2 SQIVND (reference sequence). This CDR3 is 13 amino acids long. The V end lost 5 bases, the J end lost 7 bases, and 15 bases lay between the germline ends. The CDR3 region is CASSSPGLWEQYF. The CDR3 region has the DNA TGTGCCAGTAGTTCCCCGGGCCTGTGGGAGCAGTACTTC.

The gene calls are TRBV9 and TRBJ2-3; D might be TRBD2 (6 bases). The V and J ends lost 3 bases and 8 bases respectively, with 16 bases between them. CDR3 size: 14 residues. CDR1 and CDR2 (germline): SGDLS, YYNGEE. The chain's CDR3 is CASSARGPAGTQYF. For the CDR3, the DNA is TGTGCCAGCAGCGCAAGAGGCCCAGCGGGTACGCAGTATTTT.

The J gene is TRBJ1-5, the V gene TRBV7-8; 7 bases match TRBD1. Germline V gene data show CDR1 as SGHVS and CDR2 as FQNEAQ. This CDR3 region has 15 residues. Trimming removed 5 bases from V and 11 bases from J; junction bases left unmatched: 15. The CDR3 here is CASSMGGQPWMAQHF. CDR3 coding DNA: TGTGCCAGCAGCATGGGGGGACAGCCTTGGATGGCCCAGCATTTT.

The gene calls are TRBV5-8 and TRBJ1-2; D is ambiguous. V lost 2 bases, J lost 7 bases, and 12 bases lay in between. The CDR3 spans 13 residues. Germline V gene sequence: CDR1 SGHTS, CDR2 YDEGEE. The CDR3 region is CASSFVSGGGYTF. The DNA for the CDR3 is TGTGCCAGCAGCTTTGTATCTGGTGGTGGCTACACCTTC.

The chain combines TRBV5-1 with TRBJ2-5; 10 nucleotides agree with TRBD2. The germline V gene encodes CDR1 SGHRS and CDR2 YFSETQ. The CDR3 extends over 17 amino acids. V trimming: 0 bases; J trimming: 2 bases; junction bases outside the gene matches: 7. This CDR3 is CASSLGVLAGVQETQYF. CDR3 in DNA: TGCGCCAGCAGCTTGGGGGTTCTAGCGGGGGTACAAGAGACCCAGTACTTC.

This clone was counted a few times. The chain links TRBV28 to TRBJ2-7, with D possibly being TRBD1 (5 bases). V was trimmed by 3 bases and J by 6 bases, leaving 12 bases between them. This CDR3 spans 13 amino acids. Per the germline V gene, CDR1 is MDHEN and CDR2 is SYDVKM. CDR3 in amino acids: CASSFPRRVEQYF. As DNA, the CDR3 is TGTGCCAGCAGTTTCCCCCGCAGGGTCGAGCAGTACTTC.

The chain uses TRBV6-5 and TRBJ2-7, with 9 bases that match TRBD1. V lost 7 bases and J lost 3; bases outside the gene matches: 10. Germline V CDR1 and CDR2: MNHEY, SVGAGI. CDR3 length: 15 residues. The CDR3 sequence: CASNIAGGQGYEQYF. The DNA of the CDR3 is TGTGCCAGCAATATAGCCGGGGGACAGGGCTACGAGCAGTACTTC.

The CDR3 here is CASSDGQGIEAFF. For the CDR3, the DNA is TGTGCCAGCAGTGACGGGCAGGGGATTGAAGCTTTCTTT. The V gene is TRBV6-1, the J gene TRBJ1-1, with D possibly TRBD1 on 6 matching bases. The V end was cut by 3 bases, the J end by 7 bases, with 12 bases between. CDR3 size: 13 residues. Per the germline V gene, CDR1 is MNHNS and CDR2 is SASEGT.